The 6 T cell receptor beta chains below all came from one sample that was sequenced in a study of T cells after yellow fever vaccination (dated by TCRdb to between 2018 and 2020). The treatment or condition label, as the study defines it: live attenuated yellow fever vaccine strain. The library was produced with 5' RACE. Sequencing took place on an Illumina HiSeq 2500. The public reads were reanalyzed by TCRdb: fastp trimming at Q25, MiXCR alignment, in-frame beta chains only. Entries that share a CDR3 protein sequence are merged under the most common genes and DNA. In this sample the table shows more than 75,000 distinct CDR3 sequences, roughly 8.2% of which occur a single time. The ten top clones hold around 16% of the sample. Sequenced material: CD8+ T cells not binding an NS4B(214-222) dextramer, sorted from PBMCs, taken approximately 15 days after the first yellow fever vaccination. According to the study, the label for this sample's cell subset or site signals: NS4B epitope dextramer-negative CD8 T cells. The receptor source for this set is a man aged 18 to 30 who received the YFV17D yellow fever vaccine.

This clonotype showed up just a few times. The chain employs TRBV6-1 and TRBJ1-5; D may be TRBD1 (6 bases). This CDR3 is built from 15 residues. V dropped 3 bases and J dropped 6 bases, with 15 bases sitting between them. CDR1 MNHNS and CDR2 SASEGT come from the germline V gene. The chain's CDR3 is CASSEGQGDAQPQHF. CDR3 DNA: TGTGCCAGCAGTGAGGGACAAGGGGACGCTCAGCCCCAGCATTTT.

This clonotype was seen more than once but under ten times. This chain connects TRBV19 to TRBJ1-2, with D uncertain. V was cut by 3 bases and J by 6 bases, with 11 bases left in between. Germline CDR1 LNHDA, CDR2 SQIVND (reference sequence). There are 13 residues in the CDR3. CDR3 nucleotide sequence: TGTGCCAGTAGTATGGATTGGTCGGATGGCTACACCTTC. The encoded protein is CASSMDWSDGYTF.

This clonotype has more than one count but fewer than ten. This chain links TRBV27 with TRBJ1-5; possibly TRBD1 for D (5 bases). Germline loops: CDR1 MNHEY, CDR2 SMNVEV (reference sequence). Trimming left V 4 bases short and J 1 base short, with 8 bases between. The CDR3 covers 14 residues. The CDR3 nucleotides read TGTGCCAGCAGTTCATGGGGGAGCAATCAGCCCCAGCATTTT. It is translated as CASSSWGSNQPQHF.

There are a few counts of this clonotype. This chain links TRBV7-9 with TRBJ1-1, with D maybe TRBD1 (5 bases). This CDR3 has 15 residues. Deletions cut 5 bases from V and 1 base from J, with 14 bases between. CDR1 is SEHNR and CDR2 is FQNEAQ in the germline V gene (reference sequence). The CDR3 DNA sequence: TGTGCCAGCAGCCCTGGCGGGGGACCGAACACTGAAGCTTTCTTT. This encodes CASSPGGGPNTEAFF.

The chain links TRBV7-8 to TRBJ2-7; possibly TRBD2 for D (5 bases). This CDR3 spans 14 amino acids. Deletions cut 0 bases from V and 3 bases from J, with 9 bases between. Per the germline V gene, CDR1 is SGHVS and CDR2 is FQNEAQ. CDR3 sequence (DNA): TGTGCCAGCAGCTTAGCCGCAGGACTCTACGAGCAGTACGTC. The encoded protein is CASSLAAGLYEQYV.

This CDR3 reads CASSPRTGYGEQYV. Here the CDR3 DNA reads TGTGCCAGCAGTCCGCGGACAGGGTATGGTGAGCAGTACGTC. The chain uses TRBV6-1 and TRBJ2-7; TRBD1 matches at 8 bases. Losses at the gene ends were 5 bases for V and 7 bases for J; bases not matched to a gene: 10. Germline CDR1 reads MNHNS; CDR2 reads SASEGT. The CDR3 has 14 residues.